The TCR beta chain described here comes from a study of OX40 agonist ivuxolimab in advanced cancers. Study-wide results and caveats: Both CD4+ and CD8+ T cell populations in blood had undergone clonal expansion by week 6 at 0.1 to 3.0 mg/kg.

As to this clone: Its antigen remains unknown.

Looked up from germline, CDR1 is SGHTA and CDR2 is FQGTGA. The CDR3 extends over 14 amino acids. The V gene end was trimmed by 7 bases and the J gene end by 10 bases; junction bases not matched to a gene: 14. Sampling times: baseline, cycle 4 day 1, cycle 7 day 1. Measured with immunoSEQ multiplex PCR; TCRdb has only the in-frame clones, and not every one. The repertoire holds approximately 76,000 clones, with roughly nine tenths as singletons. The TCR sequence derives from an adult with an advanced solid tumor such as melanoma, head and neck, liver or kidney cancer. This sample comprised CD4+ or CD8+ T cells sorted from blood, obtained in a trial of the OX40 agonist ivuxolimab. The gene calls are TRBV7-3 and TRBJ1-1; 8 positions agree with TRBD1. DNA of the CDR3: TGTGCCAGCACCCACCCGGACAGGGATGGGGGAGCTTTCTTT. Amino acid sequence: CASTHPDRDGGAFF.